This T cell receptor (beta chain) was profiled in a study of T cell repertoires in cytomegalovirus infection. About the study: Matching HLA type, along with CMV infection, was indicated by public TCR beta signatures. General study findings and limits: The ex vivo response showed dominance by HLA-C-restricted CMV-specific TCR beta clonotypes. Adding up the frequency of public TCR beta families identified people who carried CMV plus the relevant HLA.

Remarks on this clonotype: Antigen unknown.

The CDR3 has 15 residues. V was pared by 2 bases and J by 6 bases, with 16 bases between. CDR1 and CDR2 from the germline V gene are MNHGY and SAAAGT. TCRdb reprocessed the reads with MiXCR, giving one entry per CDR3 protein. Here the sample spans approximately 200,000 distinct CDR3 sequences, 25% to 30% being singletons. The chain has TRBV6-8 and TRBJ1-1; a weak D match, TRBD1 (5 bases). The TCR comes from a human donor in good health (CMV status not recorded). Some clones in this sample may be carry-over from other donors' samples. The sequenced material came from PBMCs. The CDR3: CASSYPGTGPAEAFF. The CDR3 region has the DNA TGTGCCAGCAGTTACCCGGGGACCGGCCCCGCTGAAGCTTTCTTT.